The source of this T cell receptor beta chain is a study of blood T cell repertoires in COVID-19. Study-wide background: Some COVID-19 samples were acute and others convalescent; all came from the United States, Italy and Spain. Sources were T cells, B-cell-depleted T cells, or PBMCs; the material itself was cDNA or gDNA.

The CDR3 covers 15 residues. Germline CDR1 is SEHNR and CDR2 is FQNEAQ (reference sequence). Trimming took 0 bases from V and 5 from J, leaving 14 bases between them. Original handling: By means of reference gene primer amplification, nucleated cell counts were estimated. Some clones are missing from TCRdb's copy, which holds only in-frame ones; the method was immunoSEQ multiplex PCR. V, J and clone size reflect that table, while D and trimming were determined from the DNA. The sample carries about 260,000 clones, roughly 87% recorded once. The sequenced material came from peripheral blood. This chain joins TRBV7-9 and TRBJ2-7; perhaps TRBD1 as D (6 bases). This receptor was obtained from a human donor in a cohort sampled during active COVID-19. Written as DNA, the CDR3 is TGTGCCAGCAGCTTAGCGGGGGCAGGAATAAACGAGCAGTACTTC. Amino acids: CASSLAGAGINEQYF.